The 32 T cell receptor beta chains in this list originate from one sample, sequenced in a study of cytomegalovirus exposure and HLA in healthy donors. A multiplex PCR was run with 60 Vbeta primers and 13 Jbeta primers. The method was immunoSEQ multiplex PCR; TCRdb's version includes in-frame clones alone and lacks a portion of them. This sample has some 160,000 clones, with around three quarters found just once. Input material: PBMCs. The receptors shown here come from a woman between 40 and 55 years old in good health and CMV-seronegative.

The chain is built from TRBV19 and TRBJ2-7; TRBD2 aligns across 8 bases. J gave up 0 bases and V 10 bases, and 5 bases lay outside the gene matches. The CDR3 contains 13 residues. The germline gives CDR1 LNHDA, CDR2 SQIVND (reference sequence). The CDR3 loop reads CATAGGSSYEQYF. The DNA for the CDR3 is TGTGCCACCGCGGGAGGTAGCTCCTACGAGCAGTACTTC.

V gene TRBV7-2 combines with J gene TRBJ1-2, with TRBD1 as a possible D gene (6 bases). The germline V gene encodes CDR1 SGHTA and CDR2 FQGNSA. The length of the CDR3 is 14 residues. V was trimmed by 5 bases and J by 5 bases, leaving 15 bases between them. This chain's CDR3 is CASSPGVDRYGYTF. The CDR3 DNA sequence: TGTGCCAGCAGCCCCGGGGTGGACAGATATGGCTACACCTTC.

Here the CDR3 DNA reads TGTGCCAGCAGCCCCCTAAATCAGGCGCGTTCACCCCTCCACTTT. Encoded protein: CASSPLNQARSPLHF. The chain joins TRBV5-5 to TRBJ1-6; D is unclear. The CDR3 consists of 15 residues. Germline-derived CDR1 and CDR2 are SGHKS and YYEKEE (reference sequence). V lost 4 bases and J lost 9, with 17 bases in between.

On this clone: At one end, the junction sequence differs from germline, possibly due to a read error. The chain couples TRBV7-9 to TRBJ2-3; D is unclear. CDR3 length: 15 amino acids. Looked up from germline, CDR1 is SEHNR and CDR2 is FQNEAQ (reference sequence). CDR3 DNA sequence: TGTTCCAGCAGCTTAAGCCCCCCTCACCTGAATACGCAGTATTTT. Its translation is CSSSLSPPHLNTQYF.

This sequence joins TRBV27 and TRBJ1-6; possible D gene TRBD1, 6 bases. V was shortened by 6 bases and J by 3 bases, with 15 bases between the two germline ends. Germline V gene lookup returns CDR1 MNHEY and CDR2 SMNVEV (reference sequence). CDR3 length equals 16 residues. The CDR3 DNA sequence: TGTGCCAGCAGCCCCTTTACAGGGAACTATAATTCACCCCTCCACTTT. Its protein product is CASSPFTGNYNSPLHF.

The chain carries TRBV28 and TRBJ1-1, with D tentatively TRBD1 (5 bases). V was pared by 5 bases and J by 0 bases, with 16 bases between. Germline V lookup: CDR1 MDHEN, CDR2 SYDVKM. This CDR3 spans 16 amino acids. In DNA, the CDR3 is TGTGCCAGCAGTCTGCGGGGACGGTCCGTGAACACTGAAGCTTTCTTT. This sequence encodes CASSLRGRSVNTEAFF.

The chain couples TRBV5-1 to TRBJ1-5; 7 bases line up with TRBD1. The CDR3 is 15 amino acids. The germline V gene encodes CDR1 SGHRS and CDR2 YFSETQ. V gave up 5 bases and J gave up 0 bases; unmatched junction bases: 5. CDR3 nucleotides: TGCGCCAGCAGTCGGGACAGCTATAGCAATCAGCCCCAGCATTTT. It yields the protein CASSRDSYSNQPQHF.

The chain recombines TRBV7-9 with TRBJ1-2; maybe TRBD1 (5 bases). CDR1 and CDR2 (germline): SEHNR, FQNEAQ (reference sequence). The CDR3 is 13 residues long. V was shortened by 5 bases and J by 8 bases, with 15 bases between the two germline ends. The CDR3 bases are TGTGCCAGCAGCCCCATCTGGGGCCGGGGCTACACCTTC. Amino acid sequence: CASSPIWGRGYTF. Combining the CDR3 with reference TRBV7-9 and TRBJ1-2 gives the whole variable domain DTGVSQNPRHKITKRGQNVTFRCDPISEHNRLYWYRQTLGQGPEFLTYFQNEAQLEKSRLLSDRFSAERPKGSFSTLEIQRTEQGDSAMYLCASSPIWGRGYTFGSGTRLTVV.

The chain joins TRBV5-6 to TRBJ1-6; D may be TRBD1 (6 bases). The CDR3 extends over 13 amino acids. The V end was cut by 4 bases, the J end by 11 bases, with 13 bases between. CDR1 SGHDT and CDR2 YYEEEE come from the germline V gene. The CDR3 nucleotides are TGTGCCAGCAGCCTTGGGACAACACCACCCCTCCACTTT. Its translation: CASSLGTTPPLHF.

As concerns this clone: As the CDR3 is not closed by the conserved phenylalanine or tryptophan, this likely results from a read error. No DNA is shown, since the ends of the CDR3 on it are uncertain; the CDR3 is the one TCRdb lists. This chain uses TRBV7-9 with TRBJ2-3; TRBD1 reflects the table's D call only, with no check against the DNA. The CDR3 is made up of 14 amino acids, end residues included. From germline, CDR1 is SEHNR and CDR2 FQNEAQ (reference sequence). The CDR3 here is CASSLHTGTGRLRE.

The genes are TRBV6-1 and TRBJ2-2; 8 bases agree with TRBD2. Germline V lookup: CDR1 MNHNS, CDR2 SASEGT. With 7 bases clipped from V and 9 bases from J, the junction kept 7 bases outside the gene matches. This CDR3 has 13 residues. CDR3 loop: CASKWSGGRELFF. CDR3 sequence (DNA): TGTGCCAGCAAGTGGAGCGGGGGCCGGGAGCTGTTTTTT.

The rearrangement joins TRBV15 to TRBJ1-2; 10 bases line up with TRBD1. V dropped 3 bases and J dropped 0; count of bases not matched to a gene: 16. The CDR3 has 20 residues. Germline assignment: CDR1 LNHNV and CDR2 YYDKDF (reference sequence). The CDR3 sequence: CATSSVVWGPGQGANYGYTF. The CDR3 region has the DNA TGTGCCACCAGCAGTGTTGTGTGGGGCCCAGGACAGGGGGCTAACTATGGCTACACCTTC.

V is TRBV5-4 and J is TRBJ2-7; no definite D call. Trimming took off 1 base at V and 0 bases at J, with 8 bases between the two ends. There are 14 residues in the CDR3. From germline, CDR1 is SGHNT and CDR2 YYREEE (reference sequence). CDR3 sequence: CASSLYGSSYEQYF. DNA of the CDR3: TGTGCCAGCAGCTTGTATGGCAGCTCCTACGAGCAGTACTTC.

The V call is TRBV10-3, the J call TRBJ1-5, with unresolved D. The ends were cut back, 10 bases at V and 7 bases at J, with 17 bases in the middle. Germline V gives CDR1 ENHRY, CDR2 SYGVKD. The CDR3 covers 13 residues. The DNA of the CDR3 is TGTGCCACCGCTACAGAGCCCCCCCAGCCCCAGCATTTT. This encodes CATATEPPQPQHF.

The chain combines TRBV28 with TRBJ2-3, with a possible D match to TRBD1 (6 bases). CDR1 and CDR2 (germline): MDHEN, SYDVKM. The V gene lost 2 bases and the J gene lost 1 base, with 10 bases spanning the gap. The CDR3 has 15 residues. The CDR3 DNA reads as TGTGCCAGCAGTTTAGTGGCAGGGGGCACAGATACGCAGTATTTT. Translated: CASSLVAGGTDTQYF.

CDR3 bases: TGCGCCAGCAGCCAAGATCAAAGCTCCGGGGAGCTGTTTTTT. Translated, it gives CASSQDQSSGELFF. The gene calls are TRBV4-3 and TRBJ2-2; no definite D call. Germline V gene data show CDR1 as LGHNA and CDR2 as YSLEER. V lost 0 bases, J lost 6 bases, and 8 bases lay in between. This CDR3 region has 14 residues.

This sequence joins TRBV10-3 and TRBJ2-5; perhaps TRBD1 as D (5 bases). The CDR3 spans 13 residues. Germline V CDR1 and CDR2: ENHRY, SYGVKD. V lost 4 bases to trimming and J lost 2 bases, with 8 bases between them. The CDR3: CAISGQRQETQYF. The CDR3 DNA sequence: TGTGCCATCAGTGGACAGCGACAAGAGACCCAGTACTTC.

This clone was picked up a small number of times. This chain uses TRBV6-5 with TRBJ2-4, with a tentative D call TRBD1 (6 bases). This CDR3 is 15 amino acids long. The germline CDR1 and CDR2 sequences are MNHEY and SVGAGI. The germline V and J ends were trimmed by 0 bases and 6 bases, with 12 bases remaining between them. The CDR3 DNA reads as TGTGCCAGCAGTTACTCGGTGGCAGGGGCAAACATTCAGTACTTC. The encoded protein is CASSYSVAGANIQYF.

The table lists this clone with a count of one. The rearrangement uses TRBV11-3 and TRBJ1-3, with D perhaps matching TRBD1 (6 bases). Deletions cut 6 bases from V and 5 bases from J, with 17 bases between. Germline loops: CDR1 SGHNT, CDR2 YENEEA. The CDR3 sequence is 15 residues long. The CDR3 nucleotides read TGTGCCAGCAGTCAGGGGTTTAAAGCTAGAAACACCATATATTTT. Encoded protein: CASSQGFKARNTIYF.

This rearrangement joins TRBV5-1 to TRBJ1-2; 7 bases align to TRBD1. CDR1 SGHRS and CDR2 YFSETQ come from the germline V gene. Trimming took 5 bases from V and 4 from J; bases not matched to a gene: 8. The CDR3 has 14 amino acids. The CDR3 region is CASRYTTGSYGYTF. DNA for the CDR3: TGCGCCAGCAGGTACACGACAGGGAGCTATGGCTACACCTTC.

A word on this clone: Other nucleotide sequences from this sample produce the same CDR3. This chain links TRBV28 with TRBJ1-5; D is undetermined. Germline assignment: CDR1 MDHEN and CDR2 SYDVKM. This CDR3 is built from 13 residues. V lost 3 bases to trimming and J lost 0 bases, with 3 bases between them. The CDR3 sequence is CASSFYSNQPQHF. CDR3 nucleotide sequence: TGTGCCAGCAGTTTCTATAGCAATCAGCCCCAGCATTTT. The full variable domain, with the rest looked up from reference TRBV28 and TRBJ1-5, is DVKVTQSSRYLVKRTGEKVFLECVQDMDHENMFWYRQDPGLGLRLIYFSYDVKMKEKGDIPEGYSVSREKKERFSLILESASTNQTSMYLCASSFYSNQPQHFGDGTRLSIL.

Details on this clone: The same CDR3 arises from other DNA sequences in this sample as well. V is TRBV27 and J is TRBJ2-7; 9 bases agree with TRBD1. The trim removed 2 bases at V and 3 bases at J, leaving 2 bases unmatched. Germline CDR1 reads MNHEY; CDR2 reads SMNVEV (reference sequence). The CDR3 covers 14 residues. In nucleotides, the CDR3 is TGTGCCAGCAGTTTAAGACAGGGGGACTACGAGCAGTACTTC. This translates into CASSLRQGDYEQYF.

The chain couples TRBV21-1 to TRBJ1-5; TRBD1, the table's D call, was not compared with the DNA. TRBV21-1 is marked as a pseudogene. The CDR3 covers 16 residues. Here the CDR3 reads CASSKKGQGGNQPQHF. The CDR3 coding sequence is TGTGCCAGCAGCAAAAAGGGACAGGGCGGCAATCAGCCCCAGCATTTT.

J is TRBJ2-7 and V is TRBV14; 10 bases are a match to TRBD2. Germline CDR1 SGHDN, CDR2 FVKESK. The CDR3 is 16 amino acids. Losses at the gene ends were 1 base for V and 3 bases for J; bases not matched to a gene: 6. The CDR3 is CASSQASGGRIYEQYF. For the CDR3, the DNA is TGTGCCAGCAGCCAAGCTAGCGGGGGTCGAATCTACGAGCAGTACTTC.

The V call is TRBV6-5, the J call TRBJ1-2; 8 bases match TRBD1. This CDR3 has 13 amino acids. V lost 2 bases to trimming and J lost 8 bases; unmatched junction nucleotides: 4. In germline, CDR1 is MNHEY, CDR2 SVGAGI. The CDR3 DNA sequence: TGTGCCAGCAGTTACCCAGGGGGCCGGGGCTACACCTTC. This codes for CASSYPGGRGYTF.

This clone was detected only a few times. The chain combines TRBV30 with TRBJ2-6; maybe TRBD2 (5 bases). V shed 2 bases and J shed 0 bases, with 8 bases lying between them. This CDR3 comprises 15 residues. Germline CDR1 and CDR2: GTSNPN and SVGIG (reference sequence). This CDR3 is CAWSHRGSGANVLTF. In DNA form, the CDR3 reads TGTGCCTGGAGTCACCGGGGCTCTGGGGCCAACGTCCTGACTTTC.

The chain uses TRBV10-3 and TRBJ1-3, with D unclear. CDR1 is ENHRY, CDR2 SYGVKD, per germline. The V gene lost 6 bases and the J gene lost 0 bases, with 9 bases spanning the gap. CDR3 length: 14 amino acids. For the CDR3, the DNA is TGTGCCATCAGACGAGACATCTCTGGAAACACCATATATTTT. Protein product: CAIRRDISGNTIYF.

The chain has TRBV10-3 and TRBJ1-1; TRBD1 matches 7 bases. Germline loops: CDR1 ENHRY, CDR2 SYGVKD. This CDR3 has 15 residues. J lost 3 bases, V lost 2 bases, and 6 bases had no gene match. CDR3 in amino acids: CAISEPGQLYTEAFF. The DNA for the CDR3 is TGTGCCATCAGTGAGCCGGGACAGCTATACACTGAAGCTTTCTTT.

The chain couples TRBV11-3 to TRBJ1-1, with a tentative D call TRBD1 (5 bases). Trimming took off 1 base at V and 0 bases at J, with 6 bases between the two ends. The germline V gene encodes CDR1 SGHNT and CDR2 YENEEA. This CDR3 is built from 14 residues. CDR3 sequence (DNA): TGTGCCAGCAGCTTAGGACAGATGAACACTGAAGCTTTCTTT. The encoded protein is CASSLGQMNTEAFF.

The chain combines TRBV6-1 with TRBJ1-5; D call uncertain. The CDR3 has 15 residues. V shed 2 bases and J shed 3 bases, with 11 bases lying between them. The germline CDR1 and CDR2 sequences are MNHNS and SASEGT. CDR3 region: CASSESGPLNQPQHF. The CDR3 region has the DNA TGTGCCAGCAGTGAAAGCGGACCCCTCAATCAGCCCCAGCATTTT.

This clone was observed a few times. This sequence joins TRBV28 and TRBJ2-3, with 10 bases lining up with TRBD1. CDR3 length equals 15 residues. The germline V gene has CDR1 MDHEN and CDR2 SYDVKM. The V and J ends lost 6 bases and 7 bases, in that order; junction bases with no gene match: 10. CDR3 DNA sequence: TGTGCCAGCAGCCTCGACAGGGGGCTCTTAAATACGCAGTATTTT. Its translation: CASSLDRGLLNTQYF. The complete variable domain, with remaining parts taken from reference TRBV28 and TRBJ2-3, reads DVKVTQSSRYLVKRTGEKVFLECVQDMDHENMFWYRQDPGLGLRLIYFSYDVKMKEKGDIPEGYSVSREKKERFSLILESASTNQTSMYLCASSLDRGLLNTQYFGPGTRLTVL.

This chain links TRBV18 with TRBJ2-3, with 8 bases aligning to TRBD1. The CDR3 totals 14 residues. Germline V gene data show CDR1 as KGHSH and CDR2 as LQKENI. The junction had 1 base not matched to a gene; V was cut back by 3 bases and J by 2 bases. In DNA form, the CDR3 reads TGTGCCAGCTCACCTCAGGGGGCCACAGATACGCAGTATTTT. It is translated as CASSPQGATDTQYF.